This T cell receptor beta chain was retrieved from a study of T-cell reconstitution after alpha-beta-depleted transplantation in children. This clonotype was seen at least ten times. V dropped 4 bases and J dropped 6; count of bases not matched to a gene: 10. The CDR3 sequence is 17 residues long. Germline-derived CDR1 and CDR2 are SGHRS and YFSETQ. The library targeted TCRbeta and was prepared with unique molecular identifiers. TCRdb re-called the PCR reads with MiXCR, one entry per CDR3 protein. Altogether over 150,000 distinct CDR3 sequences are present, 6% to 7% being singletons, with the ten largest covering 3%.

The sequences come from PBMCs from the stem cell graft donor, collected from the stem cell graft. V is TRBV5-1 and J is TRBJ2-1, with TRBD2 matching 13 bases. This receptor was identified in a human donor who donated a stem cell graft to a child with Wiskott-Aldrich syndrome. CDR3 residues: CASSPGTSGKVGNEQFF. The CDR3 DNA is TGCGCCAGCAGCCCGGGGACTAGCGGGAAGGTAGGCAATGAGCAGTTCTTC.